The present entry profiles one TCR beta chain with its context. This specimen comes from a study of blood T cell repertoires in COVID-19. Germline-derived CDR1 and CDR2 are SEHNR and FQNEAQ (reference sequence). Trimming at V came to 5 bases and at J to 10 bases, leaving 10 bases not matched to a gene. The CDR3 has 15 residues. Repertoires were generated with immunoSEQ multiplex PCR, while TCRdb's copy carries only in-frame clones and drops some. Of under 250,000 clones detected, approximately 84% appear once; the ten largest clones hold less than 8%. The TCR originated in a woman between 45 and 65 years old with active or convalescent COVID-19. Sequencing input: peripheral blood. This chain links TRBV7-9 with TRBJ1-6; 8 bases align to TRBD1. The DNA of the CDR3 is TGTGCCAGCAGCAAATTTCAGGGGGCTGACTCACCCCTCCACTTT. Its translation: CASSKFQGADSPLHF.